This passage covers 30 T cell receptor beta chains from one sample sequenced in a study of blood T cell repertoires in COVID-19. The method was immunoSEQ multiplex PCR; TCRdb's version includes in-frame clones alone and lacks a portion of them. The top ten clones hold less than 9% of a sample with roughly 80,000 clones, about 87% of them seen once. The sample was peripheral blood. The receptors stem from an elderly woman with acute or convalescent COVID-19.

This chain links TRBV10-3 with TRBJ2-3, with unresolved D. Germline CDR1 reads ENHRY; CDR2 reads SYGVKD. Deletions cut 4 bases from V and 6 bases from J, with 8 bases between. This CDR3 is built from 12 residues. The CDR3 reads CAISAQVDTQYF. In DNA, the CDR3 is TGTGCCATCAGTGCTCAGGTGGATACGCAGTATTTT.

The chain uses TRBV19 and TRBJ1-5; D is unclear. The length of the CDR3 is 13 residues. Germline V gene lookup returns CDR1 LNHDA and CDR2 SQIVND (reference sequence). V lost 9 bases, J lost 1 base, and 10 bases lay in between. The chain's CDR3 is CASPPLSNQPQHF. CDR3 nucleotides: TGTGCCAGCCCCCCCCTGAGCAATCAGCCCCAGCATTTT.

The chain couples TRBV6-1 to TRBJ2-7, with no clear D. This CDR3 region has 12 residues. Trimming removed 2 bases from V and 11 bases from J, with 13 bases in between. The germline CDR1 and CDR2 sequences are MNHNS and SASEGT. CDR3 amino acids: CASSEIVQTKYF. CDR3 DNA: TGTGCCAGCAGTGAAATAGTACAGACGAAGTACTTC.

J is TRBJ1-6 and V is TRBV5-5; D is unresolved. The V gene lost 4 bases and the J gene lost 14 bases, with 16 bases spanning the gap. The CDR3 has 13 amino acids. The germline V gene has CDR1 SGHKS and CDR2 YYEKEE (reference sequence). This chain's CDR3 is CASSGPGIGTLHF. CDR3 in DNA: TGTGCCAGCAGCGGGCCGGGGATTGGGACCCTCCACTTT.

V is TRBV5-1 and J is TRBJ1-1; maybe TRBD1 (5 bases). CDR1 SGHRS and CDR2 YFSETQ come from the germline V gene. The CDR3 has 15 residues. Trimming shortened V by 3 bases and J by 3 bases, and 15 bases separated the two germline ends. This CDR3 reads CASSSRGWEDTEAFF. CDR3 bases: TGCGCCAGCAGCTCGCGGGGGTGGGAGGACACTGAAGCTTTCTTT.

This sequence joins TRBV10-3 and TRBJ1-2; 7 nucleotides match TRBD1. The CDR3 sequence is 12 residues long. V lost 10 bases, J lost 2 bases, and 4 bases stayed unmatched. Germline V lookup: CDR1 ENHRY, CDR2 SYGVKD. The CDR3 DNA follows: TGTGCCACGGGACAGCAAAACTATGGCTACACCTTC. As protein: CATGQQNYGYTF.

The J gene is TRBJ2-1, the V gene TRBV5-8; 10 bases agree with TRBD2. V trimming: 4 bases; J trimming: 1 base; junction bases outside the gene matches: 2. The CDR3 length is 15 residues. Per the germline V gene, CDR1 is SGHTS and CDR2 is YDEGEE. The CDR3 bases are TGTGCCAGCAGCCTAGCGGGGGCTTCCTACAATGAGCAGTTCTTC. This sequence encodes CASSLAGASYNEQFF.

This clone appeared once. The chain has TRBV7-2 and TRBJ1-2; D might be TRBD1 (6 bases). Germline V gives CDR1 SGHTA, CDR2 FQGNSA. Trimming removed 5 bases at V and 7 bases at J, with 14 bases between. This CDR3 contains 13 residues. The DNA for the CDR3 is TGTGCCAGCAGCCCTCGTACAGGGTCTGGCTACACCTTC. This sequence encodes CASSPRTGSGYTF. The full variable domain, completed using reference TRBV7-2 and TRBJ1-2, is GAGVSQSPSNKVTEKGKDVELRCDPISGHTALYWYRQSLGQGLEFLIYFQGNSAPDKSGLPSDRFSAERTGGSVSTLTIQRTQQEDSAVYLCASSPRTGSGYTFGSGTRLTVV.

This clone has only one observation. The chain recombines TRBV5-1 with TRBJ1-1, with 8 nucleotides matching TRBD1. V shed 3 bases and J 0 bases; nucleotides not matched to a gene: 4. This CDR3 contains 15 residues. Germline CDR1 is SGHRS and CDR2 is YFSETQ. CDR3 residues: CASSWTGSVNTEAFF. The CDR3 nucleotides read TGCGCCAGCAGCTGGACAGGGAGTGTGAACACTGAAGCTTTCTTT. The variable domain in full, completed from reference TRBV5-1 and TRBJ1-1, reads KAGVTQTPRYLIKTRGQQVTLSCSPISGHRSVSWYQQTPGQGLQFLFEYFSETQRNKGNFPGRFSGRQFSNSRSEMNVSTLELGDSALYLCASSWTGSVNTEAFFGQGTRLTVV.

This rearrangement joins TRBV19 to TRBJ2-5; 14 positions agree with TRBD2. J gave up 5 bases and V 4 bases, and 3 bases lay outside the gene matches. Germline CDR1 LNHDA, CDR2 SQIVND (reference sequence). The CDR3 has 15 residues. As DNA, the CDR3 is TGTGCCAGTAGTACGGGGACTAGCGGGAGTGAGACCCAGTACTTC. Translating gives CASSTGTSGSETQYF. Full variable domain (missing parts from reference TRBV19 and TRBJ2-5): DGGITQSPKYLFRKEGQNVTLSCEQNLNHDAMYWYRQDPGQGLRLIYYSQIVNDFQKGDIAEGYSVSREKKESFPLTVTSAQKNPTAFYLCASSTGTSGSETQYFGPGTRLLVL.

The chain uses TRBV13 and TRBJ2-1, with D perhaps TRBD1 (7 bases). CDR1 and CDR2 (germline): PRHDT, FYEKMQ (reference sequence). CDR3 length equals 16 residues. V was cut by 3 bases and J by 4 bases, with 16 bases left in between. The CDR3 DNA is TGTGCCAGCAGCTTTGGGGGCAGGGGGGTTTACAATGAGCAGTTCTTC. This gives the protein CASSFGGRGVYNEQFF.

This rearrangement joins TRBV25-1 to TRBJ2-1; D is uncertain. V lost 4 bases to trimming and J lost 0 bases, with 13 bases between them. This CDR3 has 16 amino acids. From germline, CDR1 is MGHDK and CDR2 SYGVNS. The CDR3 spells CASSGSEWSSYNEQFF. CDR3 DNA: TGTGCCAGCAGTGGGAGTGAGTGGAGCTCCTACAATGAGCAGTTCTTC.

The V and J genes are TRBV5-1 and TRBJ2-1; 7 bases are a match to TRBD1. This CDR3 is built from 13 residues. After removal of 0 bases from V and 13 bases from J, the junction contained 7 bases not matched to a gene. Germline V gene lookup returns CDR1 SGHRS and CDR2 YFSETQ. Here the CDR3 reads CASSLDRGPFQFF. CDR3 coding DNA: TGCGCCAGCAGCTTGGATAGGGGGCCTTTTCAGTTCTTC.

CDR3 coding DNA: TGTGCCAGCAGCCCCCGGACTAGCGGGGCTTCTTCAGGCCATGAGCAGTTCTTC. Encoded protein: CASSPRTSGASSGHEQFF. This chain links TRBV11-2 with TRBJ2-1; 12 bases align to TRBD2. Trimming removed 5 bases from V and 8 bases from J; junction bases left unmatched: 16. The length of the CDR3 is 18 residues. Germline CDR1 is SGHAT and CDR2 is FQNNGV.

This rearrangement joins TRBV29-1 to TRBJ1-2; the D gene is possibly TRBD1 (6 bases). The CDR3 has 11 amino acids. The V end lost 2 bases, the J end lost 8 bases, and 9 bases lay between the germline ends. The germline gives CDR1 SQVTM, CDR2 ANQGSEA. Written as DNA, the CDR3 is TGCAGCGTTGAACGGACAGCCGGCTACACCTTC. This gives the protein CSVERTAGYTF.

A single count supports this clone. The chain carries TRBV10-2 and TRBJ1-4; 7 bases agree with TRBD1. The germline CDR1 and CDR2 sequences are WSHSY and SAAADI. V lost 6 bases to trimming and J lost 8 bases; unmatched junction nucleotides: 6. The CDR3 is made up of 13 amino acids. This CDR3 reads CASRDRVGEKLFF. The DNA of the CDR3 is TGCGCCAGCAGAGACAGGGTAGGAGAAAAACTGTTTTTT.

J is TRBJ2-1 and V is TRBV11-1; the match to TRBD1 covers 8 bases. Per germline, CDR1 SGHAT and CDR2 FQDESV (reference sequence). V shed 6 bases and J 6 bases; nucleotides not matched to a gene: 7. CDR3 length: 14 residues. CDR3 sequence (DNA): TGTGCCAGCAGACTAATGACAGGGGCCAATGAGCAGTTCTTC. It yields the protein CASRLMTGANEQFF.

The rearrangement links TRBV9 to TRBJ2-1, with TRBD2 identical over 8 bases. The CDR3 covers 16 residues. Germline lookup yields CDR1 SGDLS and CDR2 YYNGEE. V shed 4 bases and J 0 bases; nucleotides not matched to a gene: 6. CDR3 sequence: CASSPNSGISYNEQFF. The CDR3 DNA follows: TGTGCCAGCAGCCCGAATAGCGGGATCTCCTACAATGAGCAGTTCTTC.

The chain combines TRBV6-2 or TRBV6-3 with TRBJ1-6; 12 nucleotides agree with TRBD1. Germline V gives CDR1 MNHEY, CDR2 SVGEGT. The length of the CDR3 is 20 residues. V lost 1 base, J lost 0 bases, and 7 bases stayed unmatched. CDR3 nucleotide sequence: TGTGCCAGCAGTTACTTGCCGGGACAGGGGGCGAGCTCCTATAATTCACCCCTCCACTTT. Translated, it gives CASSYLPGQGASSYNSPLHF.

The chain joins TRBV6-5 to TRBJ1-5; 7 bases align to TRBD1. The CDR3 extends over 13 amino acids. Germline lookup yields CDR1 MNHEY and CDR2 SVGAGI. V dropped 4 bases and J dropped 5; count of bases not matched to a gene: 2. CDR3: CASSSDRDQPQHF. The CDR3 nucleotides are TGTGCCAGCAGTTCCGACAGGGATCAGCCCCAGCATTTT.

The chain is built from TRBV12-3 or TRBV12-4 and TRBJ1-1, with D perhaps TRBD1 (5 bases). The CDR3 contains 13 residues. V shed 4 bases and J shed 0 bases, with 6 bases lying between them. The CDR3 is CASSSTVNTEAFF. CDR3 nucleotides: TGTGCCAGCAGTTCGACAGTGAACACTGAAGCTTTCTTT.

This clone turned up a few times. This sequence joins TRBV25-1 and TRBJ1-6, with a possible D match to TRBD1 (5 bases). CDR3 size: 15 residues. Germline V gives CDR1 MGHDK, CDR2 SYGVNS. V lost 3 bases and J lost 6, with 12 bases in between. The CDR3 bases are TGTGCCAGCAGTGATGCAGGGAGGGGTAATTCACCCCTCCACTTT. Its translation is CASSDAGRGNSPLHF.

This clone was seen only once. The same CDR3 can be traced to other DNA sequences in this sample. The chain uses TRBV7-8 and TRBJ1-4; D is unresolved. Germline V lookup: CDR1 SGHVS, CDR2 FQNEAQ. Trimming shortened V by 1 base and J by 3 bases, and 6 bases separated the two germline ends. The CDR3 is 14 amino acids. CDR3 residues: CASSLGGANEKLFF. The CDR3, as DNA: TGTGCCAGCAGCTTAGGCGGGGCTAATGAAAAACTGTTTTTT.

This chain connects TRBV30 to TRBJ1-2, with unresolved D. V gave up 0 bases and J gave up 13 bases, with 18 bases separating them. This CDR3 region has 13 residues. Per the germline V gene, CDR1 is GTSNPN and CDR2 is SVGIG (reference sequence). CDR3 nucleotide sequence: TGTGCCTGGAGTGTTGGCCCCTGGAGCCCCGGCACCTTC. Its protein is CAWSVGPWSPGTF.

The chain carries TRBV24-1 and TRBJ2-2; 9 nucleotides align to TRBD2. Trimming took 3 bases from V and 3 from J; bases not matched to a gene: 10. Looked up from germline, CDR1 is KGHDR and CDR2 is SFDVKD. The CDR3 length is 18 residues. The CDR3 sequence: CATSDGPSGVGDTGELFF. CDR3 sequence (DNA): TGTGCCACCAGTGATGGGCCTAGCGGGGTGGGGGACACCGGGGAGCTGTTTTTT.

This rearrangement joins TRBV19 to TRBJ2-3; 12 bases are a match to TRBD2. CDR3 length: 15 residues. Germline V gene sequence: CDR1 LNHDA, CDR2 SQIVND (reference sequence). V shed 5 bases, J shed 3 bases, and the junction held 3 bases outside the gene matches. CDR3 sequence reads: CASSAGTSGTDTQYF. The CDR3 DNA is TGTGCCAGTAGTGCCGGGACTAGCGGGACAGATACGCAGTATTTT.

V gene TRBV6-2 or TRBV6-3 combines with J gene TRBJ1-2, with TRBD1 as a possible D gene (5 bases). CDR3 size: 13 residues. CDR1 is MNHEY, CDR2 SVGEGT, per germline. Trimming took 2 bases from V and 8 from J, leaving 12 bases between them. CDR3 coding DNA: TGTGCCAGCAGTTACCAACAGGACGGAGGCTACACCTTC. This encodes CASSYQQDGGYTF.

As regards this clone: Different DNA sequences within this sample yield the same CDR3. The chain employs TRBV19 and TRBJ2-3; D unclear. V was clipped by 1 base and J by 1 base, with 9 bases between them. In germline, CDR1 is LNHDA, CDR2 SQIVND (reference sequence). The CDR3 length is 15 residues. This CDR3 is CASSIGGIGTDTQYF. The CDR3 DNA is TGTGCCAGTAGTATAGGTGGCATTGGCACAGATACGCAGTATTTT.

Only one count was recorded for this clone. The rearrangement joins TRBV6-5 to TRBJ1-6; 10 nucleotides align to TRBD1. Trimming at V came to 6 bases and at J to 10 bases, leaving 9 bases not matched to a gene. The CDR3 sequence is 15 residues long. The V gene's germline CDR1 is MNHEY and CDR2 SVGAGI. CDR3 nucleotides: TGTGCCAGCAGACCGATGGGACAGGGGAAATCACCCCTCCACTTT. Its translation: CASRPMGQGKSPLHF.

This rearrangement joins TRBV11-2 to TRBJ1-1, with 7 nucleotides matching TRBD1. CDR1 is SGHAT, CDR2 FQNNGV, per germline. CDR3 length: 13 amino acids. The V and J ends lost 6 bases and 1 base, in that order; junction bases with no gene match: 2. The CDR3 protein is CASRRDRNTEAFF. Here the CDR3 DNA reads TGTGCCAGCAGAAGGGACAGGAACACTGAAGCTTTCTTT.